The 21 T cell receptor beta chains presented below share a single source sample, sequenced in a study of blood T cell repertoires in COVID-19. TCRdb's copy holds only in-frame clones and misses some; the assay was immunoSEQ multiplex PCR. This repertoire shows around 330,000 clones, about 89% found once; its top ten account for roughly a tenth. The sequenced sample consisted of PBMCs or T cells enriched from blood (not recorded which). The receptor set was obtained from a woman between 40 and 55 years old who had recovered from COVID-19.

This clone was seen at least ten times. The V gene is TRBV5-6, the J gene TRBJ2-1; 8 bases are a match to TRBD2. The CDR3 spans 15 residues. Germline loops: CDR1 SGHDT, CDR2 YYEEEE. V trimming: 3 bases; J trimming: 2 bases; junction bases outside the gene matches: 4. The CDR3 loop is CASSSKREPYNEQFF. The CDR3 DNA sequence: TGTGCCAGCAGCTCGAAGCGGGAGCCCTACAATGAGCAGTTCTTC.

This sequence joins TRBV3-1 (or the pseudogene TRBV3-2) and TRBJ2-2; TRBD1 aligns across 8 bases. Germline-derived CDR1 and CDR2 are LGHDT and YNNKEL (reference sequence). The CDR3 loop spans 15 amino acids. Trimming removed 7 bases from V and 6 bases from J; junction bases left unmatched: 10. DNA of the CDR3: TGTGCCAGCACCCTGGCAGGGGGCGGGTCCGGGGAGCTGTTTTTT. It is translated as CASTLAGGGSGELFF.

Remarks on this clone: In the same sample, other DNA sequences code for this CDR3. The CDR3 DNA is TGTGCCAGCAGCGTTGACAGGGGGGACTATGGCTACACCTTC. Residues: CASSVDRGDYGYTF. V gene TRBV9 combines with J gene TRBJ1-2; the match to TRBD1 covers 9 bases. Trimming at V came to 2 bases and at J to 3 bases, leaving 2 bases not matched to a gene. The CDR3 covers 14 residues. Germline V lookup: CDR1 SGDLS, CDR2 YYNGEE.

CDR3 coding DNA: TGTGCCAGCAGAAAAGACAGGGGGCAAGGAAACACCATATATTTT. This gives the protein CASRKDRGQGNTIYF. The chain is built from TRBV27 and TRBJ1-3; 10 bases line up with TRBD1. The germline CDR1 and CDR2 sequences are MNHEY and SMNVEV (reference sequence). V lost 6 bases, J lost 4 bases, and 6 bases stayed unmatched. The CDR3 runs 15 residues.

The V call is TRBV5-1, the J call TRBJ2-3; TRBD2 matches 13 bases. The length of the CDR3 is 15 residues. Looked up from germline, CDR1 is SGHRS and CDR2 is YFSETQ. Germline trimming cut 6 bases from V and 2 bases from J; bases unmatched to any gene: 3. For the CDR3, the DNA is TGCGCCAGCACCACTAGCGGGGGGGCCACAGATACGCAGTATTTT. The encoded protein is CASTTSGGATDTQYF.

This clone appeared once. The rearrangement uses TRBV9 and TRBJ2-1; 9 positions match TRBD2. Trimming at V came to 1 base and at J to 4 bases, leaving 12 bases not matched to a gene. The CDR3 totals 18 residues. Germline V lookup: CDR1 SGDLS, CDR2 YYNGEE. The CDR3 DNA is TGTGCCAGCAGCGTACTCGGCGGGGGGGCCTTGTCATACAATGAGCAGTTCTTC. It codes for CASSVLGGGALSYNEQFF.

The chain recombines TRBV6-5 with TRBJ2-5, with TRBD2 matching 9 bases. CDR1 is MNHEY, CDR2 SVGAGI, per germline. CDR3 length: 15 residues. The junction had 3 bases not matched to a gene; V was cut back by 3 bases and J by 1 base. CDR3 in DNA: TGTGCCAGCAGTTATAGCGGGGGCTTCCAAGAGACCCAGTACTTC. Amino acids: CASSYSGGFQETQYF.

J is TRBJ2-7 and V is TRBV6-5; 8 positions match TRBD1. V was pared by 6 bases and J by 3 bases, with 7 bases of the junction left unmatched. Germline V gene data show CDR1 as MNHEY and CDR2 as SVGAGI. This CDR3 has 14 residues. Here the CDR3 reads CASRTLGTGYEQYF. The CDR3 DNA sequence: TGTGCCAGCAGGACCCTTGGGACAGGCTACGAGCAGTACTTC.

This chain connects TRBV18 to TRBJ2-1, with D tentatively TRBD2 (6 bases). The CDR3 spans 15 residues. V lost 8 bases and J lost 0, with 14 bases in between. Germline CDR1 KGHSH, CDR2 LQKENI. CDR3 in amino acids: CASTIAESSYNEQFF. As DNA, the CDR3 is TGTGCCAGCACAATAGCGGAGAGCTCCTACAATGAGCAGTTCTTC. Filled out from reference TRBV18 and TRBJ2-1, the complete variable domain reads NAGVMQNPRHLVRRRGQEARLRCSPMKGHSHVYWYRQLPEEGLKFMVYLQKENIIDESGMPKERFSAEFPKEGPSILRIQQVVRGDSAAYFCASTIAESSYNEQFFGPGTRLTVL.

The chain carries TRBV4-1 and TRBJ2-7, with TRBD2 matching over 12 bases. The CDR3 spans 16 residues. Germline-derived CDR1 and CDR2 are MGHRA and YSYEKL. The J segment lost 1 base and the V segment lost 1 base, leaving 2 bases of the junction unmatched. The CDR3 protein is CASSQVLAGGSYEQYF. The CDR3 DNA follows: TGCGCCAGCAGCCAAGTCCTAGCGGGAGGGTCCTACGAGCAGTACTTC.

The V call is TRBV23-1, the J call TRBJ2-6; D not certain. TRBV23-1 is given ORF status, its function remaining uncertain. V shed 1 base and J shed 1 base, with 11 bases lying between them. CDR3 length equals 17 residues. CDR3 DNA: TGCGCCAGCAGTCAATTAGCTCTCCGGTCTGGGGCCAACGTCCTGACTTTC. Residues: CASSQLALRSGANVLTF.

CDR3: CASSYQEPDTQYF. CDR3 DNA sequence: TGTGCCAGCAGTTACCAGGAACCAGATACGCAGTATTTT. The genes are TRBV6-2 or TRBV6-3 and TRBJ2-3; D is undetermined. Germline V lookup: CDR1 MNHEY, CDR2 SVGEGT. With 2 bases removed from V and 4 bases from J, the gap between germline ends came to 7 bases. This CDR3 region has 13 residues.

This chain joins TRBV12-3 or TRBV12-4 and TRBJ1-2; D unresolved. This CDR3 is 12 amino acids long. The V and J ends lost 4 bases and 13 bases respectively, with 16 bases between them. The CDR3 nucleotides read TGTGCCAGCAGTTGGTCAGGACTGGTCTCCACCTTC. Translated, it gives CASSWSGLVSTF.

The chain carries TRBV4-3 and TRBJ1-1; perhaps TRBD1 as D (6 bases). Germline CDR1 reads LGHNA; CDR2 reads YSLEER. The CDR3 has 15 residues. Trimming left V 0 bases short and J 3 bases short, with 11 bases between. The CDR3 DNA reads TGCGCCAGCAGCCAAGATGGGGGCCCCGACACTGAAGCTTTCTTT. It codes for CASSQDGGPDTEAFF.

The CDR3 protein is CASSPTATAYEQYF. The CDR3 DNA reads as TGTGCCAGCTCACCAACAGCTACAGCCTACGAGCAGTACTTC. V and J are TRBV18 and TRBJ2-7; D uncertain. Germline-derived CDR1 and CDR2 are KGHSH and LQKENI. Trimming pared 2 bases from V and 2 bases from J, leaving 10 bases between. CDR3 size: 14 residues.

The chain has TRBV3-1 (or the pseudogene TRBV3-2) and TRBJ2-1; TRBD2 matches at 15 bases. Losses at the gene ends were 1 base for V and 7 bases for J; bases not matched to a gene: 2. This CDR3 comprises 16 residues. CDR1 and CDR2 from the germline V gene are LGHDT and YNNKEL (reference sequence). CDR3 bases: TGTGCCAGCAGCCAAGGGACTAGCGGGGGGGCAAATGAGCAGTTCTTC. Translated: CASSQGTSGGANEQFF.

The chain carries TRBV14 and TRBJ1-2; D gene unclear. The CDR3 extends over 12 amino acids. Germline V CDR1 and CDR2: SGHDN, FVKESK. V lost 0 bases and J 5 bases, leaving 4 bases between the germline ends. Written as DNA, the CDR3 is TGTGCCAGCAGCCAAGACCAGTATGGCTACACCTTC. Its protein is CASSQDQYGYTF.

The chain carries TRBV24-1 and TRBJ2-1, with 12 bases that match TRBD2. The CDR3 has 14 residues. V was clipped by 9 bases and J by 4 bases; unmatched bases: 3. CDR1 and CDR2 (germline): KGHDR, SFDVKD. DNA of the CDR3: TGTGCCACCCAAACTAGCGGGGGGTACAATGAGCAGTTCTTC. Protein product: CATQTSGGYNEQFF.

CDR3 DNA: TGCGCCAGCAGCCAAGATACGGGAGCGGGCACAGATACGCAGTATTTT. The encoded protein is CASSQDTGAGTDTQYF. V is TRBV4-3 and J is TRBJ2-3; D may be TRBD2 (6 bases). V gave up 0 bases and J gave up 1 base, with 11 bases separating them. Germline V gene data show CDR1 as LGHNA and CDR2 as YSLEER. CDR3 length: 16 residues.

This rearrangement joins TRBV20-1 to TRBJ1-1; no firm D call. The CDR3 is made up of 14 amino acids. CDR1 DFQATT and CDR2 SNEGSKA come from the germline V gene (reference sequence). Trimming pared 3 bases from V and 0 bases from J, leaving 11 bases between. The chain's CDR3 is CSASARGLNTEAFF. The CDR3, as DNA: TGCAGTGCTAGTGCTCGGGGATTGAACACTGAAGCTTTCTTT.

V and J are TRBV27 and TRBJ1-2; 7 nucleotides line up with TRBD1. The V gene end was trimmed by 6 bases and the J gene end by 4 bases; junction bases not matched to a gene: 8. The CDR3 consists of 14 residues. Germline CDR1 and CDR2: MNHEY and SMNVEV (reference sequence). The CDR3 region is CASRARGTLYGYTF. CDR3 sequence (DNA): TGTGCCAGCAGAGCCAGGGGGACCCTCTATGGCTACACCTTC.